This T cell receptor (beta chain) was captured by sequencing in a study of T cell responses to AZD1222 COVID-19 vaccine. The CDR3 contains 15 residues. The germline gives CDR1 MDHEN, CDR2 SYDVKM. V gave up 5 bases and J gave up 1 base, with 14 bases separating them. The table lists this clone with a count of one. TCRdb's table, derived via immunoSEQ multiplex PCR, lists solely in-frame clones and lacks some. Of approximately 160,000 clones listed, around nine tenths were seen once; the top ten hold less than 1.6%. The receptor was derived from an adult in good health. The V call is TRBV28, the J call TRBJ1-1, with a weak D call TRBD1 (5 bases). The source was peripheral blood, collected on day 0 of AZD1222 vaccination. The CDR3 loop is CASSNHQGWNTEAFF. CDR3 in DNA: TGTGCCAGCAGTAACCACCAGGGTTGGAACACTGAAGCTTTCTTT. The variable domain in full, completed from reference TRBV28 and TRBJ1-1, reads DVKVTQSSRYLVKRTGEKVFLECVQDMDHENMFWYRQDPGLGLRLIYFSYDVKMKEKGDIPEGYSVSREKKERFSLILESASTNQTSMYLCASSNHQGWNTEAFFGQGTRLTVV.